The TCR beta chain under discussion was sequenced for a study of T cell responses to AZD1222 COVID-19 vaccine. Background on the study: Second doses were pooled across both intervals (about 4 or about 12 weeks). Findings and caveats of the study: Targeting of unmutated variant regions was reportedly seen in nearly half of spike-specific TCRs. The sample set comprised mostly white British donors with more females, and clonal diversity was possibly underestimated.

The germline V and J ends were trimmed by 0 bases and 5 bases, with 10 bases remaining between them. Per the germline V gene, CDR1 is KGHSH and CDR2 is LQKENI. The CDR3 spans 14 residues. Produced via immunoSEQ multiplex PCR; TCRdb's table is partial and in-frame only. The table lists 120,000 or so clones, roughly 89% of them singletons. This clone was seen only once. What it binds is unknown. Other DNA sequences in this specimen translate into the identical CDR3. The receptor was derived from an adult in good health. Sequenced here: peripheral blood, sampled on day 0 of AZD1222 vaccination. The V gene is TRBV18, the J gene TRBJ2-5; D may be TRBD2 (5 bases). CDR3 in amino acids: CASSPPAGGETQYF. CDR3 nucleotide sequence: TGTGCCAGCTCACCACCCGCGGGTGGGGAGACCCAGTACTTC.